These 30 T cell receptor beta chains came from one sample sequenced in a study of T cells expressing NK-cell markers (TCRdb year 2020). The library relied on 5' RACE. Sequenced on an Illumina HiSeq 2000. Reads reprocessed by TCRdb are summarized as one entry per CDR3 protein sequence, and DNA is absent. This sample's table lists about 190,000 distinct CDR3 sequences. Around 21% of the sample comes from the top ten. The sample comprised blood T cells: a sorted CD56 or NKG2C T cell subset, CD4+ or CD8+ T cells, or bulk PBMC T cells (not recorded which). The receptors here all came from a man aged 18-69 years in good health.

This chain links TRBV3-1 with TRBJ2-7; TCRdb reports TRBD2, a call that lacks DNA to check it against. Germline V gene sequence: CDR1 LGHDT, CDR2 YNNKEL (reference sequence). This CDR3 is built from 17 residues. The CDR3 loop is CASSPRVLAGYGDEQYF.

The chain carries TRBV13 and TRBJ2-5; TCRdb gives TRBD2 as the D gene, but with no DNA this cannot be confirmed. The CDR3 has 14 amino acids. The germline CDR1 and CDR2 sequences are PRHDT and FYEKMQ (reference sequence). The CDR3: CASSPFQRGETQYF.

This sequence joins TRBV2 and TRBJ1-5; TCRdb reports TRBD1, a call that lacks DNA to check it against. Germline V gives CDR1 SNHLY, CDR2 FYNNEI. CDR3 length equals 15 residues. The CDR3 reads CASRSGPGGQQPQHF.

The V call is TRBV4-2, the J call TRBJ1-4; the TRBD1 assignment by TCRdb is unverifiable without DNA. The CDR3 is 13 amino acids. Germline V gives CDR1 LGHNA, CDR2 YNFKEQ. CDR3 protein: CASSRGTDEKLFF.

This rearrangement joins TRBV7-9 to TRBJ1-2; the D call of TRBD1 rests on TCRdb alone, since no DNA is present to check it. Germline lookup yields CDR1 SEHNR and CDR2 FQNEAQ (reference sequence). There are 15 residues in the CDR3. The CDR3 loop is CASSPLTGSHYGYTF.

The CDR3 reads CASSYSGSYEQYF. The rearrangement uses TRBV6-5 and TRBJ2-7. The CDR3 totals 13 residues. Germline V gene sequence: CDR1 MNHEY, CDR2 SVGAGI.

This CDR3 reads CASSQEQGNEQFF. The rearrangement joins TRBV3-1 to TRBJ2-1; TCRdb designates TRBD1, a call that cannot be tested without DNA. Per germline, CDR1 LGHDT and CDR2 YNNKEL (reference sequence). CDR3 length equals 13 residues.

The V gene is TRBV4-1, the J gene TRBJ2-7; the D call from TCRdb, TRBD1, cannot be confirmed without DNA. CDR3 length: 14 amino acids. In germline, CDR1 is MGHRA, CDR2 YSYEKL. CDR3 loop: CASSQDSQGYEQYF.

V gene TRBV20-1 combines with J gene TRBJ1-4; TCRdb's assignment of TRBD1 cannot be checked, as there is no DNA. CDR1 DFQATT and CDR2 SNEGSKA come from the germline V gene (reference sequence). The CDR3 runs to 12 residues. This chain's CDR3 is CSARDRGEKLFF.

This chain connects TRBV27 to TRBJ2-7; TCRdb's D call, TRBD2, is unchecked because there is no DNA. The CDR3 covers 16 residues. CDR1 is MNHEY and CDR2 is SMNVEV in the germline V gene (reference sequence). The CDR3 reads CASSQSLVATSYEQYF.

The gene calls are TRBV6-5 and TRBJ2-1. The germline CDR1 and CDR2 sequences are MNHEY and SVGAGI. This CDR3 spans 13 amino acids. The CDR3 sequence is CASSYDFSNEQFF.

Here the CDR3 reads CASRRDRGDGYTF. The chain links TRBV7-9 to TRBJ1-2; lacking DNA, the TRBD1 call made by TCRdb goes unchecked. CDR1 is SEHNR and CDR2 is FQNEAQ in the germline V gene (reference sequence). The CDR3 spans 13 residues.

The chain has TRBV7-2 and TRBJ2-3; absent DNA, TCRdb's TRBD2 call cannot be checked. Germline CDR1 reads SGHTA; CDR2 reads FQGNSA. This CDR3 is built from 17 residues. CDR3 residues: CASSERYERGNTDTQYF.

V usage is TRBV19 and J usage is TRBJ2-1; the TRBD1 assignment by TCRdb is unverifiable without DNA. The CDR3 has 17 residues. Looked up from germline, CDR1 is LNHDA and CDR2 is SQIVND (reference sequence). The CDR3 sequence is CATPRPSTRVVQNEQFF.

The V gene is TRBV5-1, the J gene TRBJ2-1. Germline V gives CDR1 SGHRS, CDR2 YFSETQ. The CDR3 sequence is 15 residues long. This CDR3 reads CASSPVGELYNEQFF. Variable domain in full (rest from reference TRBV5-1 and TRBJ2-1): KAGVTQTPRYLIKTRGQQVTLSCSPISGHRSVSWYQQTPGQGLQFLFEYFSETQRNKGNFPGRFSGRQFSNSRSEMNVSTLELGDSALYLCASSPVGELYNEQFFGPGTRLTVL.

The chain employs TRBV15 and TRBJ2-1; TCRdb selects TRBD2, and the lack of DNA leaves this call unchecked. In germline, CDR1 is LNHNV, CDR2 YYDKDF (reference sequence). The CDR3 consists of 16 residues. CDR3 sequence: CATSRPEGLAGYEQFF.

The J gene is TRBJ2-1, the V gene TRBV6-4; there is no DNA to check the TCRdb D call of TRBD2. Germline CDR1 reads MRHNA; CDR2 reads SNTAGT. This CDR3 has 15 residues. The CDR3 spells CASSESSGGYNEQFF.

The rearrangement links TRBV28 to TRBJ1-2. CDR3 size: 12 residues. From germline, CDR1 is MDHEN and CDR2 SYDVKM. This CDR3 reads CASSLSPSGYTF.

This chain's CDR3 is CASSHVGGADTQYF. The V call is TRBV5-4, the J call TRBJ2-3; TCRdb's D gene call, TRBD1, goes unchecked for lack of DNA. Germline assignment: CDR1 SGHNT and CDR2 YYREEE (reference sequence). This CDR3 region has 14 residues.

The gene calls are TRBV5-1 and TRBJ2-3; the TRBD1 assignment by TCRdb is unverifiable without DNA. Germline V lookup: CDR1 SGHRS, CDR2 YFSETQ. The CDR3 is made up of 17 amino acids. The CDR3: CASSRGRTEAGTDTQYF.

The genes are TRBV7-8 and TRBJ2-6; there is no DNA to check the TCRdb D call of TRBD1. There are 19 residues in the CDR3. CDR1 is SGHVS, CDR2 FQNEAQ, per germline. CDR3 sequence reads: CASSLARTVLVGGANVLTF.

This rearrangement joins TRBV28 to TRBJ2-1. This CDR3 is 16 amino acids long. Germline V lookup: CDR1 MDHEN, CDR2 SYDVKM. CDR3 loop: CASSLVDRGSYNEQFF.

The V call is TRBV30, the J call TRBJ1-1; TCRdb picks TRBD1, but there is no DNA to check that call. The CDR3 contains 14 residues. Looked up from germline, CDR1 is GTSNPN and CDR2 is SVGIG (reference sequence). The CDR3: CAWSVVRPPTEAFF.

This chain uses TRBV6-4 with TRBJ2-3; the TCRdb D gene call, TRBD2, has no DNA to confirm it. From germline, CDR1 is MRHNA and CDR2 SNTAGT. The CDR3 length is 15 residues. The CDR3 region is CASSESGGTPDTQYF.

The chain couples TRBV9 to TRBJ1-4. This CDR3 comprises 14 residues. CDR1 and CDR2 from the germline V gene are SGDLS and YYNGEE. The CDR3 spells CASSVGRINEKLFF.

The chain carries TRBV27 and TRBJ2-7; with no DNA, the TCRdb D assignment of TRBD2 cannot be verified. The CDR3 sequence is 16 residues long. Germline V gene lookup returns CDR1 MNHEY and CDR2 SMNVEV (reference sequence). The CDR3 spells CASSPLLGLGRDEQYF.

The chain links TRBV15 to TRBJ2-6; TCRdb indicates TRBD1, and absent DNA this call remains unverified. The length of the CDR3 is 15 residues. Germline loops: CDR1 LNHNV, CDR2 YYDKDF (reference sequence). CDR3 sequence: CATSRGANGANVLTF.

The rearrangement links TRBV4-1 to TRBJ2-1. Germline V gene sequence: CDR1 MGHRA, CDR2 YSYEKL. CDR3 length: 15 amino acids. This CDR3 is CASSPAPNSYNEQFF.

The genes are TRBV30 and TRBJ2-3. CDR1 and CDR2 from the germline V gene are GTSNPN and SVGIG (reference sequence). The CDR3 loop spans 16 amino acids. The CDR3 is CAWNRGSTSSTDTQYF.

The genes are TRBV13 and TRBJ2-1; TCRdb reports TRBD1, a call that lacks DNA to check it against. The V gene's germline CDR1 is PRHDT and CDR2 FYEKMQ (reference sequence). The CDR3 runs to 15 residues. The CDR3 spells CASSLVQARGNEQFF. The variable domain in full, completed from reference TRBV13 and TRBJ2-1, reads AAGVIQSPRHLIKEKRETATLKCYPIPRHDTVYWYQQGPGQDPQFLISFYEKMQSDKGSIPDRFSAQQFSDYHSELNMSSLELGDSALYFCASSLVQARGNEQFFGPGTRLTVL.